Judged by abundance, the clone carrying this TCR beta chain is medium-sized. Its target is not known. V shed 6 bases, J shed 4 bases, and the junction held 8 bases outside the gene matches. Germline V gene data show CDR1 as MNHEY and CDR2 as SMNVEV (reference sequence). The CDR3 length is 15 residues. MiXCR was run by TCRdb on the 5' RACE reads, yielding one entry per CDR3 protein. Altogether about 33,000 distinct CDR3 sequences are present, more than 9.5% being singletons, with the ten largest covering 20% to 25%. The data are from a study of CD8 T cells in ankylosing spondylitis. Broader study findings: Clones linked to disease were reported to show significant enrichment in matched ankylosing spondylitis synovial fluid. Disease-linked clones were found to be CD8+ and relatively rare in peripheral blood.

The sample taken for sequencing was synovial fluid, either unsorted or a sorted T cell fraction (not recorded which). The chain carries TRBV27 and TRBJ2-1; the match to TRBD1 covers 8 bases. The origin of this receptor is a male donor with ankylosing spondylitis. The CDR3 loop reads CASRLSGQGYNEQFF. CDR3 nucleotides: TGTGCCAGCAGACTGAGTGGACAGGGTTACAATGAGCAGTTCTTC.